The 30 T cell receptor beta chains below were found in one sample sequenced in a study of T cell repertoires in cytomegalovirus infection. These receptors' antigens are unknown. Each CDR3 protein gets one entry after TCRdb re-called the reads with MiXCR. The profile covers approximately 100,000 distinct CDR3 sequences, with around 28% appearing a single time and roughly 77% taken by the ten largest. Specimen: CD8+ T cells from cultured PBMCs, collected from culture after CMV antigen stimulation. Receptor source: a human donor in good health (CMV status not recorded). Some clones in this sample may be carry-over from other donors' samples.

This clonotype was seen only a few times. The chain employs TRBV24-1 and TRBJ2-3; D is uncertain. V was pared by 0 bases and J by 3 bases, with 3 bases between. The germline V gene has CDR1 KGHDR and CDR2 SFDVKD. This CDR3 spans 13 amino acids. CDR3 sequence (DNA): TGTGCCACCAGTGATTTGGTGACAGATACGCAGTATTTT. As protein: CATSDLVTDTQYF.

This clonotype was seen at least ten times. The genes are TRBV7-9 and TRBJ1-1, with D unclear. Trimming pared 5 bases from V and 0 bases from J, leaving 13 bases between. The CDR3 length is 15 residues. Germline V gene sequence: CDR1 SEHNR, CDR2 FQNEAQ (reference sequence). The chain's CDR3 is CASSPAAEMNTEAFF. The DNA of the CDR3 is TGTGCCAGCAGCCCGGCGGCCGAAATGAACACTGAAGCTTTCTTT.

The chain employs TRBV20-1 and TRBJ1-5; possibly TRBD1 for D (6 bases). CDR1 is DFQATT and CDR2 is SNEGSKA in the germline V gene (reference sequence). The CDR3 contains 16 residues. Trimming left V 1 base short and J 6 bases short, with 19 bases between. This CDR3 is CSARGLAGLQGQPQHF. CDR3 DNA sequence: TGCAGTGCTAGAGGCCTGGCCGGCCTACAGGGTCAGCCCCAGCATTTT.

This clonotype was seen a few times. V gene TRBV6-5 combines with J gene TRBJ1-4; TRBD1 aligns across 8 bases. CDR3 length: 19 residues. The ends lost 0 bases at V and 0 bases at J; junction bases unmatched: 9. Germline CDR1 and CDR2: MNHEY and SVGAGI. The CDR3 DNA reads TGTGCCAGCAGTTACTCCCGGGACAGGACGACTGCAACTAATGAAAAACTGTTTTTT. This codes for CASSYSRDRTTATNEKLFF.

This rearrangement joins TRBV6-6 to TRBJ2-7, with 13 bases matching TRBD2. V was clipped by 0 bases and J by 5 bases; unmatched bases: 1. The CDR3 is 15 residues long. Germline CDR1 MNHNY, CDR2 SVGAGI (reference sequence). DNA of the CDR3: TGTGCCAGCAGTTACTCGACTAGCGGGGGGAACGAGCAGTACTTC. Its translation: CASSYSTSGGNEQYF.

This clonotype was seen more than once but under ten times. This rearrangement joins TRBV7-9 to TRBJ1-5, with 12 bases lining up with TRBD1. The CDR3 runs to 18 residues. The V gene end was trimmed by 5 bases and the J gene end by 6 bases; junction bases not matched to a gene: 14. Germline lookup yields CDR1 SEHNR and CDR2 FQNEAQ (reference sequence). The CDR3 DNA sequence: TGTGCCAGCAGCGATAACCCCGGGACAGGGGGCTTCCGTCAGCCCCAGCATTTT. It yields the protein CASSDNPGTGGFRQPQHF.

The chain carries TRBV3-1 and TRBJ2-1; D uncertain. V gave up 0 bases and J gave up 8 bases, with 14 bases separating them. Germline V gives CDR1 LGHDT, CDR2 YNNKEL (reference sequence). The CDR3 is 15 residues long. CDR3 in amino acids: CASSQDLNFADEQFF. The CDR3 DNA sequence: TGTGCCAGCAGCCAAGATCTGAACTTCGCGGATGAGCAGTTCTTC.

This rearrangement joins TRBV19 to TRBJ2-3; 9 bases agree with TRBD2. Trimming at V came to 9 bases and at J to 2 bases, leaving 9 bases not matched to a gene. Germline loops: CDR1 LNHDA, CDR2 SQIVND (reference sequence). This CDR3 has 15 amino acids. The CDR3 nucleotides read TGTGCCAGCGGGTGGGCTAGCGGGGCCACAGATACGCAGTATTTT. Its protein product is CASGWASGATDTQYF.

Written as DNA, the CDR3 is TGTGCCAGCAGCCCTTTGGCACTAGCGGCCGATATAGCCCACGATGAGCAGTTCTTC. Translated: CASSPLALAADIAHDEQFF. The chain has TRBV7-6 and TRBJ2-1; 8 nucleotides agree with TRBD2. Germline CDR1 and CDR2: SGHVS and FNYEAQ. Trimming at V came to 5 bases and at J to 8 bases, leaving 23 bases not matched to a gene. The CDR3 runs 19 residues.

The chain links TRBV6-6 to TRBJ2-5; TRBD2 aligns across 10 bases. J lost 5 bases, V lost 6 bases, and 9 bases had no gene match. The CDR3 runs to 15 residues. CDR1 is MNHNY, CDR2 SVGAGI, per germline (reference sequence). CDR3 nucleotide sequence: TGTGCCAGCAGACAAAGCGGGGGGGCATGGGAGACCCAGTACTTC. This encodes CASRQSGGAWETQYF.

This clonotype was recorded a few times. This sequence joins TRBV20-1 and TRBJ2-1, with TRBD2 matching over 9 bases. The CDR3 consists of 15 residues. Per germline, CDR1 DFQATT and CDR2 SNEGSKA (reference sequence). Trimming took 3 bases from V and 4 from J; bases not matched to a gene: 7. DNA for the CDR3: TGCAGTGCTAGGGGGCTAGCGGGGATATACAATGAGCAGTTCTTC. Its protein is CSARGLAGIYNEQFF.

This clonotype showed up just a few times. The chain has TRBV2 and TRBJ2-7; 8 bases match TRBD1. The CDR3 length is 12 residues. CDR1 and CDR2 from the germline V gene are SNHLY and FYNNEI. After removal of 4 bases from V and 7 bases from J, the junction contained 3 bases not matched to a gene. CDR3 protein: CASSGTGGEQYF. The CDR3 bases are TGTGCCAGCAGTGGAACAGGGGGTGAGCAGTACTTC.

This clonotype was seen ten or more times. The CDR3 DNA sequence: TGCAGTGCTAGAGATCAGGGACTAGCGGGGATGGAGACCCAGTACTTC. It codes for CSARDQGLAGMETQYF. The chain has TRBV20-1 and TRBJ2-5, with 13 bases identical to TRBD2. Germline values: CDR1 DFQATT, CDR2 SNEGSKA (reference sequence). Unmatched junction bases numbered 6, after V lost 0 bases and J lost 5 bases. CDR3 length: 16 amino acids.

CDR3 bases: TGTGCCAGCGGGGCGGGTCACACTGAAGCTTTCTTT. Protein: CASGAGHTEAFF. The chain links TRBV6-6 to TRBJ1-1; D perhaps matches TRBD1 (5 bases). Per germline, CDR1 MNHNY and CDR2 SVGAGI (reference sequence). This CDR3 spans 12 amino acids. Trimming left V 8 bases short and J 3 bases short, with 10 bases between.

V usage is TRBV12-3 or TRBV12-4 and J usage is TRBJ1-1; D remains ambiguous. V was pared by 0 bases and J by 0 bases, with 11 bases between. CDR3 length: 16 amino acids. CDR3 residues: CASSLAAGALNTEAFF. CDR3 DNA sequence: TGTGCCAGCAGTTTAGCTGCCGGCGCTTTGAACACTGAAGCTTTCTTT.

This rearrangement joins TRBV24-1 to TRBJ2-1; 7 nucleotides align to TRBD2. The ends lost 7 bases at V and 9 bases at J; junction bases unmatched: 11. The CDR3 is 14 amino acids. CDR1 is KGHDR and CDR2 is SFDVKD in the germline V gene. The CDR3 spells CATRGGLGWIEQFF. The CDR3, as DNA: TGTGCCACCAGGGGAGGGCTGGGATGGATTGAGCAGTTCTTC.

In this sample, this clonotype turned up a few times. This sequence joins TRBV7-9 and TRBJ2-7; TRBD1 matches 7 bases. Trimming cost V 10 bases and J 2 bases; bases outside gene matches: 11. CDR1 is SEHNR and CDR2 is FQNEAQ in the germline V gene (reference sequence). The CDR3 runs 14 residues. Here the CDR3 DNA reads TGTGCCATCGACAGGGAAGGGTTTACCTACGAGCAGTACTTC. Translating it yields CAIDREGFTYEQYF. The variable domain in full, with the rest retrieved from reference TRBV7-9 and TRBJ2-7, is DTGVSQNPRHKITKRGQNVTFRCDPISEHNRLYWYRQTLGQGPEFLTYFQNEAQLEKSRLLSDRFSAERPKGSFSTLEIQRTEQGDSAMYLCAIDREGFTYEQYFGPGTRLTVT.

This clonotype was observed at least ten times. V and J are TRBV27 and TRBJ2-7; D not certain. Trimming pared 6 bases from V and 1 base from J, leaving 16 bases between. CDR3 length equals 15 residues. Germline V gene sequence: CDR1 MNHEY, CDR2 SMNVEV (reference sequence). The CDR3 is CASSLGSAASYEQYF. CDR3 in DNA: TGTGCCAGCAGCCTGGGGTCCGCCGCGTCCTACGAGCAGTACTTC.

This clonotype was counted at least ten times. The chain recombines TRBV7-9 with TRBJ1-1; no clear D gene. From germline, CDR1 is SEHNR and CDR2 FQNEAQ (reference sequence). Trimming stripped 1 base from V and 6 bases from J, with 9 bases between. CDR3 length: 13 amino acids. The CDR3 DNA reads as TGTGCCAGCAGCTTAGGGACCCAAGCTGAAGCTTTCTTT. Protein sequence: CASSLGTQAEAFF.

The gene calls are TRBV10-3 and TRBJ2-2; weak D call: TRBD1 (6 bases). The CDR3 covers 16 residues. V gave up 4 bases and J gave up 3 bases, with 15 bases separating them. Per the germline V gene, CDR1 is ENHRY and CDR2 is SYGVKD. CDR3: CAISARQGPHTGELFF. The CDR3 DNA reads TGTGCCATCAGTGCCAGGCAGGGGCCTCACACCGGGGAGCTGTTTTTT.

This clonotype was counted only a few times. The chain couples TRBV4-1 to TRBJ1-6; possible D gene TRBD1, 6 bases. This CDR3 has 16 residues. CDR1 and CDR2 from the germline V gene are MGHRA and YSYEKL. Trimming cost V 1 base and J 9 bases, with 16 bases left between them. CDR3 residues: CASSQVLTTGLSPLHF. The CDR3 bases are TGCGCCAGCAGCCAAGTTCTTACGACAGGCCTTTCACCCCTCCACTTT.

This clonotype has at least ten counts. The V call is TRBV12-3 or TRBV12-4, the J call TRBJ1-1; D is undetermined. The V and J ends lost 6 bases and 4 bases respectively, with 9 bases between them. The CDR3 is 12 amino acids. The CDR3 sequence: CASSHEGTEAFF. The DNA for the CDR3 is TGTGCCAGCAGCCACGAGGGCACTGAAGCTTTCTTT.

This clonotype was seen repeatedly, ten times or more. The chain links TRBV7-6 to TRBJ2-7, with 9 bases matching TRBD1. Per germline, CDR1 SGHVS and CDR2 FNYEAQ. The CDR3 consists of 12 residues. The trim removed 5 bases at V and 6 bases at J, leaving 2 bases unmatched. CDR3: CASSGTGFEQYF. CDR3 in DNA: TGTGCCAGCAGCGGGACAGGGTTCGAGCAGTACTTC.

This clonotype has just a few counts. This chain connects TRBV7-8 to TRBJ2-2, with a tentative D call TRBD2 (6 bases). CDR3 length equals 14 residues. Germline loops: CDR1 SGHVS, CDR2 FQNEAQ. V was shortened by 1 base and J by 9 bases, with 12 bases between the two germline ends. The CDR3 reads CASSLEGAGRELFF. CDR3 nucleotide sequence: TGTGCCAGCAGCTTAGAAGGCGCGGGGAGGGAGCTGTTTTTT. Together with reference TRBV7-8 and TRBJ2-2, the CDR3 gives the full variable domain: GAGVSQSPRYKVAKRGQDVALRCDPISGHVSLFWYQQALGQGPEFLTYFQNEAQLDKSGLPSDRFFAERPEGSVSTLKIQRTQQEDSAVYLCASSLEGAGRELFFGEGSRLTVL.

The genes are TRBV5-6 and TRBJ2-1, with 11 bases matching TRBD2. V lost 1 base, J lost 7 bases, and 7 bases stayed unmatched. CDR3 size: 16 residues. Germline V gene lookup returns CDR1 SGHDT and CDR2 YYEEEE. The CDR3 loop is CASSLMSSGGNNEQFF. In DNA form, the CDR3 reads TGTGCCAGCAGCTTGATGTCTAGCGGGGGGAATAATGAGCAGTTCTTC.

The sample holds a few counts of this clonotype. V is TRBV6-6 and J is TRBJ1-5; no firm D call. CDR3 length: 13 residues. CDR1 MNHNY and CDR2 SVGAGI come from the germline V gene (reference sequence). V was pared by 4 bases and J by 4 bases, with 8 bases between. The CDR3 DNA reads TGTGCCAGCAGTTGGACGGAAAATCAGCCCCAGCATTTT. Translation: CASSWTENQPQHF.

This chain links TRBV27 with TRBJ1-1; tentatively, D is TRBD1 (5 bases). Trimming removed 5 bases at V and 4 bases at J, with 11 bases between. This CDR3 is built from 13 residues. Germline loops: CDR1 MNHEY, CDR2 SMNVEV (reference sequence). CDR3: CASSVGGTTEAFF. The CDR3 DNA is TGTGCCAGCAGTGTTGGGGGAACCACTGAAGCTTTCTTT.

CDR3 loop: CASSPGTGAAFQETQYF. The CDR3 nucleotides are TGTGCCAGCAGCCCAGGGACAGGGGCCGCATTCCAAGAGACCCAGTACTTC. V usage is TRBV28 and J usage is TRBJ2-5, with 10 bases identical to TRBD1. This CDR3 is built from 17 residues. CDR1 is MDHEN, CDR2 SYDVKM, per germline. Trimming cost V 6 bases and J 1 base; bases outside gene matches: 11.

The V call is TRBV4-1, the J call TRBJ2-7; D may match TRBD1 or TRBD2 (7 bases each). CDR1 is MGHRA, CDR2 YSYEKL, per germline. V was cut by 4 bases and J by 5 bases, with 15 bases left in between. The CDR3 contains 14 residues. The CDR3 sequence: CASSPEGGGDEQYF. The CDR3 coding sequence is TGCGCCAGCAGCCCCGAGGGAGGGGGCGACGAGCAGTACTTC.

This clonotype was seen more than once but under ten times. The rearrangement joins TRBV28 to TRBJ2-7; 7 nucleotides match TRBD2. J was trimmed by 3 bases and V by 5 bases; bases with no gene match: 10. The CDR3 is 15 residues long. Germline CDR1 is MDHEN and CDR2 is SYDVKM. CDR3 protein: CASSLWGGLGYEQYF. The CDR3 region has the DNA TGTGCCAGCAGTCTGTGGGGGGGTCTGGGCTACGAGCAGTACTTC.